This T cell receptor beta chain was sequenced during a study of control samples from healthy donors and cancer patients. Using immunoSEQ multiplex PCR, the repertoire was profiled, and TCRdb retains in-frame clones only, with some absent. The top ten hold around 2.2% of the sample, which has 150,000 to 200,000 clones, about nine tenths seen once. With 3 bases clipped from V and 10 bases from J, the junction kept 7 bases outside the gene matches. This CDR3 contains 14 residues. Germline V CDR1 and CDR2: LGHDT, YNNKEL (reference sequence). Sequencing was performed on blood. The TCR comes from a middle-aged woman in good health. This chain uses TRBV3-1 (or the pseudogene TRBV3-2) with TRBJ2-1, with TRBD1 identical over 9 bases. CDR3 nucleotides: TGTGCCAGCAGCCACCCGGACAGGGGAGGCGAGCAGTTCTTC. Translation gives CASSHPDRGGEQFF.